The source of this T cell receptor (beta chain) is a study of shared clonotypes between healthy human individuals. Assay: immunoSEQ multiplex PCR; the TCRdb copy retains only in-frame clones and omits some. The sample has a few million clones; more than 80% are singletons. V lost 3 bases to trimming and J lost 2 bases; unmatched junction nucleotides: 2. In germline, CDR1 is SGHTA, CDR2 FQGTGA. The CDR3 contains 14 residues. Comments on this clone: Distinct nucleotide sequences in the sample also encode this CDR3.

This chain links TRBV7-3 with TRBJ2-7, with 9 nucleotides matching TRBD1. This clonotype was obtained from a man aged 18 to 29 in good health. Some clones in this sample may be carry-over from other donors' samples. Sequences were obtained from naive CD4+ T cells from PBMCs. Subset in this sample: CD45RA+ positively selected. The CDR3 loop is CASSLDRGPYEQYF. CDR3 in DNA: TGTGCCAGCAGCTTGGACAGGGGACCCTACGAGCAGTACTTC.